The rows below give T cell receptor beta chains drawn from one sample of a study of vaccination effects on CD4 cells after COVID-19. Assay used: immunoSEQ multiplex PCR; TCRdb lists only in-frame clones, some missing. The profile covers 63,000 or so clones, with more than 65% appearing a single time and about 4.7% taken by the ten largest. These TCRs' antigens remain unknown. This specimen was CD4+ T cells from PBMCs cultured with HIV peptides, taken before COVID-19 vaccination. The receptor set was obtained from a human donor who had a prior SARS-CoV-2 infection. Both conserved end residues are part of each CDR3.

>TRBJ1-1|TRBV2
CASSSGGLNTEAFF
>TRBJ2-5|TRBV30
CALSRGTGTQYF
>TRBJ1-5|TRBV19
CASSPRTQSPPQHF
>TRBJ2-1|TRBV6-5
CASSYSIGEGEQFF
>TRBJ2-2|TRBV5-4
CASSYDSTGELFF
>TRBJ1-2|TRBV6-5
CATTPAGFTRGGYTF
>TRBJ2-1|TRBV2
CASIGLLAGLVHEQFF
>TRBJ2-1|TRBV6-1
CASSGTSASTYNEQFF
>TRBJ2-6|TRBV18
CASSDSGANVLTF
>TRBJ2-1|TRBV18
CASSPRATNEQFF
>TRBJ2-1|TRBV10-3
CMSRGLLNEQFF
>TRBJ2-3|TRBV7-9
CASSQSGTLAGGDTDTQYF
>TRBJ2-5|TRBV5-1
CASSFTTSGSGFETQYF
>TRBJ2-3|TRBV5-6
CASSLGGRYTDTQYF
>TRBJ2-3|TRBV5-1
CASSLQGGGQDTQYF
>TRBJ1-1|TRBV12-5
CASGLTRIGQGNRETEAFF
>TRBJ2-5|TRBV4-3
CASSQGVQETQYF
>TRBJ1-4|TRBV2
CASSLQGGAGEKLFF